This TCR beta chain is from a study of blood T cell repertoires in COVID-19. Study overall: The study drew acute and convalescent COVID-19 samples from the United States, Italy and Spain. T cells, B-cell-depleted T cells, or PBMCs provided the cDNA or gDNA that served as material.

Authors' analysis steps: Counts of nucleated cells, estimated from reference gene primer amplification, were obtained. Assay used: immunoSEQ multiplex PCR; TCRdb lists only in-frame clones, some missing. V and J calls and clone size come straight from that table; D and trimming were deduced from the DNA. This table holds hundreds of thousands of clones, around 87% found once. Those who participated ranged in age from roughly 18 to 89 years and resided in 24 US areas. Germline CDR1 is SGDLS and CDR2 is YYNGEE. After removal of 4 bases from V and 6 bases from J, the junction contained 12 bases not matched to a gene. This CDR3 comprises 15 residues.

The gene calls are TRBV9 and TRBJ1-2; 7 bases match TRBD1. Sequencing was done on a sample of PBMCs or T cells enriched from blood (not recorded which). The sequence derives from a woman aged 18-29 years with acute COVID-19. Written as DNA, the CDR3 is TGTGCCAGCAGCCAACAGACAGGGAGATGGGATGGCTACACCTTC. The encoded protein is CASSQQTGRWDGYTF.